Sequencing of this T cell receptor beta chain was carried out in a study of CD8 T cells in Susac syndrome. The CDR3 is 13 residues long. The V and J ends lost 0 bases and 7 bases respectively, with 9 bases between them. The germline CDR1 and CDR2 sequences are MGHRA and YSYEKL. Random hexamers were used to reverse transcribe an amount of roughly 0.45 to 1 ug RNA. TCRdb used MiXCR to reprocess the immunoSEQ multiplex PCR reads, holding one entry per CDR3 protein. The sample carries more than 100,000 distinct CDR3 sequences, about 95% recorded once. Negative isolation was used for CD8+ and CD4+ T cells and FACS enrichment for TEMRA cells.

The sequenced sample was CD4+ T cells from PBMCs. V gene TRBV4-1 combines with J gene TRBJ2-5; D not certain. The sequence derives from a human donor in good health. CDR3 sequence reads: CASSQDRVGTQYF. CDR3 coding DNA: TGCGCCAGCAGCCAAGATCGCGTGGGGACCCAGTACTTC.